This T cell receptor beta chain derives from a study of blood T cell repertoires in COVID-19. Overall study context: There were acute and convalescent COVID-19 samples, and they came from the United States, Italy and Spain.

During active infection, Seattle patients enrolled and were then monitored through disease. CDR3 length: 14 residues. The V end lost 6 bases, the J end lost 4 bases, and 10 bases lay between the germline ends. The germline V gene encodes CDR1 MNHEY and CDR2 SMNVEV (reference sequence). Profiled with immunoSEQ multiplex PCR; TCRdb holds only in-frame clones, not every one. The table has fewer than 400,000 clones, nearly 90% seen once. Material for sequencing was peripheral blood. V and J are TRBV27 and TRBJ2-6; the D gene is possibly TRBD1 (6 bases). This clonotype originated in a woman in her 30s with COVID-19, enrolled during active disease. The CDR3 region is CASSRGDGANVLTF. DNA of the CDR3: TGTGCCAGCAGCAGGGGTGACGGGGCCAACGTCCTGACTTTC.